One sample yielded the 29 T cell receptor beta chains listed below, sequenced in a study of control samples from healthy donors and cancer patients. Data came from immunoSEQ multiplex PCR; TCRdb stores just in-frame clones and leaves some out. The sample consists of roughly 190,000 clones, roughly nine tenths of them appearing once. The sequenced sample was blood. These receptors were collected from a man aged 30 to 39 in good health.

V and J are TRBV6-6 and TRBJ1-5; the match to TRBD1 covers 7 bases. There are 16 residues in the CDR3. CDR1 and CDR2 (germline): MNHNY, SVGAGI (reference sequence). V lost 0 bases to trimming and J lost 7 bases; unmatched junction nucleotides: 9. The CDR3 sequence: CASSYSMGRGKQPQHF. The CDR3 region has the DNA TGTGCCAGCAGTTACTCGATGGGCAGGGGGAAGCAGCCCCAGCATTTT.

The chain links TRBV29-1 to TRBJ2-3; D call uncertain. CDR3 length equals 13 residues. Germline V gene lookup returns CDR1 SQVTM and CDR2 ANQGSEA. The V and J ends lost 6 bases and 2 bases respectively, with 12 bases between them. CDR3 region: CSVLRDSTDTQYF. CDR3 DNA sequence: TGCAGCGTCCTTCGAGATTCCACAGATACGCAGTATTTT.

This sequence joins TRBV18 and TRBJ1-2, with 7 bases fitting TRBD1. V lost 6 bases and J lost 1; bases outside the gene matches: 5. Per germline, CDR1 KGHSH and CDR2 LQKENI. This CDR3 contains 14 residues. The CDR3 is CASSRGANNYGYTF. The CDR3 region has the DNA TGTGCCAGCTCCAGGGGGGCAAATAACTATGGCTACACCTTC.

The chain links TRBV9 to TRBJ2-2, with 8 positions matching TRBD2. From germline, CDR1 is SGDLS and CDR2 YYNGEE. V dropped 6 bases and J dropped 4; count of bases not matched to a gene: 11. The CDR3 consists of 16 residues. The CDR3 nucleotides read TGTGCCAGCACCGACTCGGGGGGGGGTCCCACCGGGGAGCTGTTTTTT. Amino acid sequence: CASTDSGGGPTGELFF.

J is TRBJ1-1 and V is TRBV24-1; TRBD1 aligns across 9 bases. CDR3 length equals 16 residues. Germline trimming cut 4 bases from V and 4 bases from J; bases unmatched to any gene: 9. The germline gives CDR1 KGHDR, CDR2 SFDVKD. The chain's CDR3 is CATSDHGTGSSTEAFF. DNA for the CDR3: TGTGCCACCAGTGACCATGGGACAGGGTCCAGCACTGAAGCTTTCTTT.

Here the CDR3 DNA reads TGCGCCAGCATTAGACAGGCCGGAGAGACCCAGTACTTC. It yields the protein CASIRQAGETQYF. The V and J genes are TRBV5-1 and TRBJ2-5, with TRBD1 as a possible D gene (6 bases). Trimming pared 6 bases from V and 4 bases from J, leaving 13 bases between. Germline V gene data show CDR1 as SGHRS and CDR2 as YFSETQ. The CDR3 totals 13 residues.

This clone was detected only once. The rearrangement uses TRBV7-9 and TRBJ1-4; weak D call: TRBD1 (5 bases). Germline CDR1 is SEHNR and CDR2 is FQNEAQ (reference sequence). V lost 2 bases and J lost 8, with 15 bases in between. CDR3 size: 15 residues. The CDR3 sequence is CASSLSGTRGEKLFF. The CDR3 DNA reads TGTGCCAGCAGCTTAAGCGGGACCCGAGGGGAAAAACTGTTTTTT.

The chain is built from TRBV19 and TRBJ2-6; D call uncertain. The germline gives CDR1 LNHDA, CDR2 SQIVND (reference sequence). This CDR3 is 14 amino acids long. Deletions cut 4 bases from V and 1 base from J, with 5 bases between. The CDR3 coding sequence is TGTGCCAGTAGTACGGCTTCTGGGGCCAACGTCCTGACTTTC. This codes for CASSTASGANVLTF.

This chain connects TRBV11-3 to TRBJ2-3; 8 bases map to TRBD2. This CDR3 has 17 residues. Trimming at V came to 0 bases and at J to 2 bases, leaving 7 bases not matched to a gene. Germline V gene lookup returns CDR1 SGHNT and CDR2 YENEEA. The CDR3 bases are TGTGCCAGCAGCTTAGAGGCCGGCGGGGGGCTCACAGATACGCAGTATTTT. Protein sequence: CASSLEAGGGLTDTQYF.

This chain connects TRBV5-1 to TRBJ2-7; D is perhaps TRBD1 (6 bases). This CDR3 contains 16 residues. V lost 3 bases and J 6 bases, leaving 22 bases between the germline ends. CDR1 and CDR2 (germline): SGHRS, YFSETQ. CDR3 sequence reads: CASSWDLVRGGREQYF. The CDR3, as DNA: TGCGCCAGCAGCTGGGACCTTGTTAGAGGGGGTCGCGAGCAGTACTTC.

This chain uses TRBV20-1 with TRBJ2-7; the D is unclear. This CDR3 comprises 11 residues. Germline values: CDR1 DFQATT, CDR2 SNEGSKA (reference sequence). Trimming cost V 5 bases and J 5 bases, with 10 bases left between them. Here the CDR3 DNA reads TGCAGTGCTCCCCTTGGCCACGAGCAGTACTTC. Protein sequence: CSAPLGHEQYF.

This clone appeared a single time. The J gene is TRBJ2-7, the V gene TRBV4-1; 7 bases match TRBD1. The V gene end was trimmed by 5 bases and the J gene end by 1 base; junction bases not matched to a gene: 8. Germline values: CDR1 MGHRA, CDR2 YSYEKL. The CDR3 has 15 amino acids. The CDR3 sequence is CASSNLGTASYEQYF. CDR3 in DNA: TGCGCCAGCAGCAACCTAGGGACAGCGTCCTACGAGCAGTACTTC.

This chain uses TRBV6-1 with TRBJ2-1, with 13 nucleotides matching TRBD2. CDR1 is MNHNS, CDR2 SASEGT, per germline. The CDR3 runs 17 residues. The junction had 3 bases not matched to a gene; V was cut back by 2 bases and J by 2 bases. In DNA, the CDR3 is TGTGCCAGCAGTGAAACTAGCGGGGGGGTCCCCTACAATGAGCAGTTCTTC. It yields the protein CASSETSGGVPYNEQFF.

This rearrangement joins TRBV6-5 to TRBJ1-5, with 7 bases aligning to TRBD1. CDR1 and CDR2 from the germline V gene are MNHEY and SVGAGI. The V gene end was trimmed by 8 bases and the J gene end by 5 bases; junction bases not matched to a gene: 6. This CDR3 contains 13 residues. The CDR3 DNA follows: TGTGCCAGCGAGGAGACAGGGTATCAGCCCCAGCATTTT. Its protein product is CASEETGYQPQHF.

J is TRBJ2-7 and V is TRBV27, with 8 bases lining up with TRBD1. Looked up from germline, CDR1 is MNHEY and CDR2 is SMNVEV (reference sequence). The CDR3 runs 11 residues. V gave up 9 bases and J gave up 5 bases; unmatched junction bases: 3. In DNA, the CDR3 is TGTGCCAGTCGACAGGGGCACGAGCAGTACTTC. Protein product: CASRQGHEQYF.

The chain recombines TRBV5-5 with TRBJ2-1; 10 positions match TRBD1. There are 14 residues in the CDR3. The V gene's germline CDR1 is SGHKS and CDR2 YYEKEE (reference sequence). J was trimmed by 5 bases and V by 4 bases; bases with no gene match: 3. The CDR3 protein is CASSRQGADNEQFF. The DNA of the CDR3 is TGTGCCAGCAGCCGACAGGGGGCCGACAATGAGCAGTTCTTC.

The chain's CDR3 is CASSAEGHLNTEAFF. CDR3 DNA sequence: TGTGCCAGCAGCGCCGAGGGACATCTCAACACTGAAGCTTTCTTT. This chain uses TRBV13 with TRBJ1-1; tentatively, D is TRBD1 (6 bases). Germline V gene data show CDR1 as PRHDT and CDR2 as FYEKMQ (reference sequence). The CDR3 sequence is 15 residues long. The V gene lost 5 bases and the J gene lost 2 bases, with 15 bases spanning the gap.

This rearrangement joins TRBV9 to TRBJ2-3, with D unresolved. Trimming took off 4 bases at V and 3 bases at J, with 12 bases between the two ends. This CDR3 is 14 amino acids long. In germline, CDR1 is SGDLS, CDR2 YYNGEE. As DNA, the CDR3 is TGTGCCAGCAGCCCTATGCCCAAAACAGATACGCAGTATTTT. Its translation is CASSPMPKTDTQYF.

V is TRBV4-1 and J is TRBJ2-7; D assignment may be TRBD1 or TRBD2 (6 bases each). Trimming shortened V by 4 bases and J by 4 bases, and 20 bases separated the two germline ends. Germline CDR1 reads MGHRA; CDR2 reads YSYEKL. The CDR3 spans 16 residues. The CDR3 DNA reads as TGCGCCAGCAGCCCCCAGGCTCCGACGGGGGCTTACGAGCAGTACTTC. Translation gives CASSPQAPTGAYEQYF.

The chain recombines TRBV18 with TRBJ1-6; the D gene is possibly TRBD1 (5 bases). This CDR3 contains 15 residues. From germline, CDR1 is KGHSH and CDR2 LQKENI. V was pared by 3 bases and J by 5 bases, with 11 bases between. CDR3 in amino acids: CASSPRGTDNSPLHF. The CDR3, as DNA: TGTGCCAGCTCACCGAGGGGAACCGATAATTCACCCCTCCACTTT.

J is TRBJ2-7 and V is TRBV9; 7 positions agree with TRBD1. CDR1 is SGDLS and CDR2 is YYNGEE in the germline V gene. The CDR3 is 15 residues long. V shed 3 bases, J shed 4 bases, and the junction held 10 bases outside the gene matches. In DNA, the CDR3 is TGTGCCAGCAGCGGAGACAACAGGGGTGGGTACGAGCAGTACTTC. It codes for CASSGDNRGGYEQYF.

The V gene is TRBV27, the J gene TRBJ1-2; 8 bases match TRBD1. Unmatched junction bases numbered 10, after V lost 5 bases and J lost 2 bases. CDR3 length: 16 residues. Germline CDR1 MNHEY, CDR2 SMNVEV (reference sequence). CDR3 bases: TGTGCCAGCAGTACCTTGACAGGGGCGAAAAACTATGGCTACACCTTC. Protein sequence: CASSTLTGAKNYGYTF.

The chain has TRBV9 and TRBJ2-3, with 7 nucleotides matching TRBD1. V shed 0 bases and J 6 bases; nucleotides not matched to a gene: 4. Germline CDR1 and CDR2: SGDLS and YYNGEE. The CDR3 length is 14 residues. Written as DNA, the CDR3 is TGTGCCAGCAGCGTAGGACAGGGTATGGATACGCAGTATTTT. This codes for CASSVGQGMDTQYF.

V usage is TRBV24-1 and J usage is TRBJ1-5; no clear D gene. With 9 bases removed from V and 5 bases from J, the gap between germline ends came to 7 bases. The CDR3 is made up of 11 amino acids. CDR1 is KGHDR and CDR2 is SFDVKD in the germline V gene. CDR3 nucleotide sequence: TGTGCCACCGGCCGGGATCAGCCCCAGCATTTT. The encoded protein is CATGRDQPQHF.

The CDR3 DNA reads TGTGCCAGTAGCCTTAGGAAAACAGATACGCAGTATTTT. As protein: CASSLRKTDTQYF. This chain links TRBV19 with TRBJ2-3; no reliable D call. CDR3 length: 13 amino acids. Germline CDR1 reads LNHDA; CDR2 reads SQIVND (reference sequence). V was pared by 6 bases and J by 3 bases, with 10 bases between.

This chain joins TRBV5-8 and TRBJ1-2; 8 bases fit TRBD1. Germline V gives CDR1 SGHTS, CDR2 YDEGEE. The CDR3 is 15 amino acids. V shed 0 bases and J 4 bases; nucleotides not matched to a gene: 5. In DNA form, the CDR3 reads TGTGCCAGCAGCTTGGGGACAGGGAAGGTCTATGGCTACACCTTC. This gives the protein CASSLGTGKVYGYTF.

The CDR3 sequence is CAWSSPSTPSYEQYF. CDR3 coding DNA: TGTGCCTGGAGTTCCCCCTCGACCCCCTCGTACGAGCAGTACTTC. J is TRBJ2-7 and V is TRBV30; D call uncertain. Germline V lookup: CDR1 GTSNPN, CDR2 SVGIG (reference sequence). The CDR3 sequence is 15 residues long. V was shortened by 2 bases and J by 4 bases, with 18 bases between the two germline ends.

The J gene is TRBJ1-2, the V gene TRBV18; D call uncertain. Trimming stripped 2 bases from V and 4 bases from J, with 17 bases between. This CDR3 has 16 residues. Germline V gives CDR1 KGHSH, CDR2 LQKENI. Here the CDR3 reads CASSPNTRAPGYGYTF. The CDR3 coding sequence is TGTGCCAGCTCACCAAACACCCGGGCCCCGGGCTATGGCTACACCTTC.

As to this clone: The sample contains more than one DNA sequence encoding this CDR3. The chain uses TRBV19 and TRBJ1-2; D is unresolved. The CDR3 covers 12 residues. In germline, CDR1 is LNHDA, CDR2 SQIVND (reference sequence). The V end lost 2 bases, the J end lost 4 bases, and 5 bases lay between the germline ends. The CDR3 loop reads CASSIRSYGYTF. The CDR3 bases are TGTGCCAGTAGTATAAGGAGCTATGGCTACACCTTC.